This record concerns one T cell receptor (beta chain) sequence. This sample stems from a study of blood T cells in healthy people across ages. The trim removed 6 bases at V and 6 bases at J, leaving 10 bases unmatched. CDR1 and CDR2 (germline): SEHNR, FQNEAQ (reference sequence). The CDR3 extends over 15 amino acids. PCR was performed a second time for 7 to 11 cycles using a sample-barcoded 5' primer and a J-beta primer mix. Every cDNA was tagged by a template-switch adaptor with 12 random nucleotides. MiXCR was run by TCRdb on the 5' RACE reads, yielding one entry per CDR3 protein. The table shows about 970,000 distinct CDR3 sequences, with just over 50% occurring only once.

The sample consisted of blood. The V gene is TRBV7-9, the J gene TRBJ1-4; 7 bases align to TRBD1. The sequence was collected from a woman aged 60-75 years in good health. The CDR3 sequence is CASRPTGEKDEKLFF. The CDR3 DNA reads TGTGCCAGCAGGCCAACAGGGGAGAAGGATGAAAAACTGTTTTTT.